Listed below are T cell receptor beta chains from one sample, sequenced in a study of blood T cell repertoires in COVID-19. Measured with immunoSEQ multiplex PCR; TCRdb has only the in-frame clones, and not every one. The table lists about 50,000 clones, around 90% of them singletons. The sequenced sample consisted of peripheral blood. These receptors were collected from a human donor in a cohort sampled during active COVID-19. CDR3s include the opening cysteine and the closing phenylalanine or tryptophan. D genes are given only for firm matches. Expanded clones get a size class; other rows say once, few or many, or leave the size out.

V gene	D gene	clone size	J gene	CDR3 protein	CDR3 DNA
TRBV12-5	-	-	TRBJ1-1	CASGSDKNTEAFF	TGTGCTAGTGGTTCGGACAAGAACACTGAAGCTTTCTTT
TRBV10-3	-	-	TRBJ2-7	CAISDLTRGSYEQYF	TGTGCCATCAGTGATTTGACTCGGGGCTCCTACGAGCAGTACTTC
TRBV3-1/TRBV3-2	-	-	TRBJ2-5	CASSQDKTQYF	TGTGCCAGCAGCCAAGATAAGACCCAGTACTTC
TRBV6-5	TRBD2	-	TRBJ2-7	CASSLLRDYPSYEQYF	TGTGCCAGCAGTTTACTCCGGGACTACCCCTCCTACGAGCAGTACTTC
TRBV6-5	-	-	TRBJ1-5	CASSSQINQPQHF	TGTGCCAGCAGTTCACAGATTAATCAGCCCCAGCATTTT
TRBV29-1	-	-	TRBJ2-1	CSVGVSYNEQFF	TGCAGCGTTGGCGTCTCCTACAATGAGCAGTTCTTC
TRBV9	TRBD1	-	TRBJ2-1	CASSSPGTALLNEQFF	TGTGCCAGCAGCTCACCCGGGACAGCACTCTTAAATGAGCAGTTCTTC
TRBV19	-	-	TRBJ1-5	CASSIERVLQPQHF	TGTGCCAGTAGTATAGAGAGAGTTCTGCAGCCCCAGCATTTT
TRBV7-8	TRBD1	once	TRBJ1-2	CASSLVAGGNYGYTF	TGTGCCAGCAGCTTAGTGGCAGGGGGCAACTATGGCTACACCTTC
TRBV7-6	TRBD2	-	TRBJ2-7	CASSLGAGGLYEQYF	TGTGCCAGCAGCTTAGGGGCGGGGGGGCTGTACGAGCAGTACTTC
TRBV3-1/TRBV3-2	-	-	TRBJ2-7	CASSQDSGWTFEQYF	TGTGCCAGCAGCCAAGATAGCGGTTGGACGTTCGAGCAGTACTTC
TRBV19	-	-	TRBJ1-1	CASRRANTEAFF	TGTGCCAGTAGGAGGGCTAACACTGAAGCTTTCTTT
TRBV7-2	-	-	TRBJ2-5	CASKERGAGFQETQYF	TGTGCCAGCAAGGAGCGAGGCGCGGGGTTCCAAGAGACCCAGTACTTC
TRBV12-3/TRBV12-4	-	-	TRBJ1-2	CASSLGGTDYTF	TGTGCCAGCAGTTTGGGGGGAACGGACTACACCTTC
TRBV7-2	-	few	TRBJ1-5	CASSLEQLQPQHF	TGTGCCAGCAGCTTAGAGCAACTTCAGCCCCAGCATTTT
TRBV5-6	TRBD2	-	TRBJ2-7	CASSSGILSYF	TGTGCCAGCAGCAGCGGGATACTCTCGTACTTC
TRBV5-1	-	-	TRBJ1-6	CASSPTGFGSTNSPLHF	TGCGCCAGCAGCCCTACGGGGTTTGGCTCTACTAATTCACCCCTCCACTTT
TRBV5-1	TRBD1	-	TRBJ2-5	CASSLSPDRGTQYF	TGCGCCAGCAGCTTGTCCCCGGACAGGGGGACCCAGTACTTC
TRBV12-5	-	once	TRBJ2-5	CASGLVSGQETQYF	TGTGCTAGTGGTTTGGTATCAGGACAAGAGACCCAGTACTTC
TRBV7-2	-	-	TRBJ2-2	CASRPGRAGAGGGELFF	TGTGCCAGCCGCCCGGGCCGCGCGGGGGCCGGGGGCGGGGAGCTGTTTTTT
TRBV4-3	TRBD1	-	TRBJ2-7	CASSQLTGSYVEQYF	TGCGCCAGCAGCCAACTGACAGGGTCCTACGTCGAGCAGTACTTC
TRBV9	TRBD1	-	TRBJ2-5	CASSVDRGQETQYF	TGTGCCAGCAGCGTAGACAGGGGCCAAGAGACCCAGTACTTC
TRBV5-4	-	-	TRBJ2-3	CASSFRPSGTDTQYF	TGTGCCAGCAGCTTCCGACCTAGCGGCACAGATACGCAGTATTTT
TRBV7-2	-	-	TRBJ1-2	CASSEPAPGGAPRGGYTF	TGTGCCAGCAGCGAACCGGCCCCGGGGGGGGCCCCCCGAGGTGGCTACACCTTC
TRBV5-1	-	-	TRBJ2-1	CASSRGGLSSYNEQFF	TGCGCCAGCAGCCGCGGGGGCCTAAGCTCCTACAATGAGCAGTTCTTC
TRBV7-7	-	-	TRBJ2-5	CASSYTPTQTGQGDQETQYF	TGTGCTAGCAGCTATACGCCCACTCAAACAGGGCAGGGAGACCAAGAGACCCAGTACTTC
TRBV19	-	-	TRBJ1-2	CASSIDAATFGSYGYTF	TGTGCCAGTAGTATAGACGCCGCAACTTTTGGTAGCTATGGCTACACCTTC
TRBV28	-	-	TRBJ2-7	CASSPNEGWTYEQYF	TGTGCCAGCAGTCCCAACGAGGGTTGGACGTACGAGCAGTACTTC
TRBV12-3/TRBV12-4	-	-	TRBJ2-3	CASSFGGDTQYF	TGTGCCAGCAGTTTTGGCGGAGATACGCAGTATTTT